A selection of T cell receptor beta chains follows, all from one sample in a study of long-term antiretroviral therapy in people with HIV. Clones were sequenced by immunoSEQ multiplex PCR, and TCRdb holds only the in-frame ones, with some missing. The sample records fewer than 40,000 clones, over 85% being singletons. The specimen was unsorted PBMCs, collected around 5.3 years after starting antiretroviral therapy. The receptor source for this set is a woman in her fifties or sixties with HIV. Both conserved end residues are part of each CDR3. D genes are given only for firm matches. Not every row has a clone size; where given, it reads once, few, many or a size class.

V gene: TRBV9
CDR3 length: 14
clone size: -
D gene: -
J gene: TRBJ2-3
CDR3 DNA: TGTGCCAGCAGCGTAGGAGGCGAAGCAGATACGCAGTATTTT
CDR3 protein: CASSVGGEADTQYF

V gene: TRBV2
CDR3 length: 14
clone size: once
D gene: TRBD1
J gene: TRBJ1-1
CDR3 DNA: TGTGCCAGCAGGAAGGACAGGGGGATAACTGAAGCTTTCTTT
CDR3 protein: CASRKDRGITEAFF

V gene: TRBV5-3
CDR3 length: 13
clone size: -
D gene: -
J gene: TRBJ1-1
CDR3 DNA: TGTGCCAGAAGCTTGATGAAACCCACTGAAGCTTTCTTT
CDR3 protein: CARSLMKPTEAFF

V gene: TRBV6-5
CDR3 length: 15
clone size: -
D gene: -
J gene: TRBJ2-2
CDR3 DNA: TGTGCCAGCAGTGTATCGGGAGCGAACACCGGGGAGCTGTTTTTT
CDR3 protein: CASSVSGANTGELFF

V gene: TRBV2
CDR3 length: 16
clone size: -
D gene: -
J gene: TRBJ2-1
CDR3 DNA: TGTGCCAGCAGTGCCGCGGGTCGGAGCTCCTACAATGAGCAGTTCTTC
CDR3 protein: CASSAAGRSSYNEQFF

V gene: TRBV29-1
CDR3 length: 14
clone size: -
D gene: TRBD1
J gene: TRBJ2-7
CDR3 DNA: TGCAGCGTTGGGGAGGGCGGGACAGGGGACGAGCAGTACTTC
CDR3 protein: CSVGEGGTGDEQYF

V gene: TRBV5-4
CDR3 length: 16
clone size: once
D gene: TRBD2
J gene: TRBJ2-3
CDR3 DNA: TGTGCCAGCAGCGCCAGAACTAGCGGGGTCACAGATACGCAGTATTTT
CDR3 protein: CASSARTSGVTDTQYF

V gene: TRBV7-9
CDR3 length: 14
clone size: -
D gene: -
J gene: TRBJ2-7
CDR3 DNA: TGTGCCAGCAGCTTCCCCGGGATCCCTCGCGAGCAGTACTTC
CDR3 protein: CASSFPGIPREQYF

V gene: TRBV13
CDR3 length: 13
clone size: -
D gene: -
J gene: TRBJ2-7
CDR3 DNA: TGTGCCAGCAGCCCAGGGACATTCTACGAGCAGTACTTC
CDR3 protein: CASSPGTFYEQYF

V gene: TRBV6-5
CDR3 length: 14
clone size: -
D gene: TRBD1
J gene: TRBJ2-7
CDR3 DNA: TGTGCCAGCAGTTTGGGGGACAGGGCCTACGAGCAGTACTTC
CDR3 protein: CASSLGDRAYEQYF

V gene: TRBV6-1
CDR3 length: 13
clone size: -
D gene: TRBD1
J gene: TRBJ1-2
CDR3 DNA: TGTGCCAGCAGAGGGGAGGGGGCAGGTGGCTACACCTTC
CDR3 protein: CASRGEGAGGYTF

V gene: TRBV7-3
CDR3 length: 15
clone size: -
D gene: TRBD1
J gene: TRBJ2-3
CDR3 DNA: TGTGCCAGCAGCTTAACCGGACAGGGGGGAGATACGCAGTATTTT
CDR3 protein: CASSLTGQGGDTQYF

V gene: TRBV7-7
CDR3 length: 15
clone size: -
D gene: TRBD1
J gene: TRBJ2-2
CDR3 DNA: TGTGCTAGCAGCTTGGGGACAGGGAACACCGGGGAGCTGTTTTTT
CDR3 protein: CASSLGTGNTGELFF

V gene: TRBV4-2
CDR3 length: 15
clone size: once
D gene: TRBD2
J gene: TRBJ2-1
CDR3 DNA: TGTGCCAGCACATCACTAGCGGGGGGGCTGAGTGAGCAGTTCTTC
CDR3 protein: CASTSLAGGLSEQFF

V gene: TRBV5-1
CDR3 length: 16
clone size: once
D gene: TRBD2
J gene: TRBJ2-1
CDR3 DNA: TGCGCCAGCAGCTTGGCGGTAGCGGGAGCCTACAATGAGCAGTTCTTC
CDR3 protein: CASSLAVAGAYNEQFF

V gene: TRBV7-6
CDR3 length: 15
clone size: -
D gene: -
J gene: TRBJ2-2
CDR3 DNA: TGTGCCAGCAGCTTAGTCCAGGCGGGCACCGGGGAGCTGTTTTTT
CDR3 protein: CASSLVQAGTGELFF

V gene: TRBV5-1
CDR3 length: 14
clone size: once
D gene: -
J gene: TRBJ2-7
CDR3 DNA: TGCGCCAGCACCGTGAGGACTCCCTCCTACGAGCAGTACTTC
CDR3 protein: CASTVRTPSYEQYF

V gene: TRBV5-1
CDR3 length: 14
clone size: once
D gene: TRBD1
J gene: TRBJ2-7
CDR3 DNA: TGCGCCAGCAGCTGGGGGACAGGGGTCAACGAGCAGTACTTC
CDR3 protein: CASSWGTGVNEQYF

V gene: TRBV6-5
CDR3 length: 16
clone size: -
D gene: TRBD2
J gene: TRBJ2-4
CDR3 DNA: TGTGCCAGCAGTTACATGACTAGCGGGGGTAAAAACATTCAGTACTTC
CDR3 protein: CASSYMTSGGKNIQYF

V gene: TRBV27
CDR3 length: 14
clone size: few
D gene: TRBD2
J gene: TRBJ2-1
CDR3 DNA: TGTGCCAGCTCGACTAGCGGGGCTAACAATGAGCAGTTCTTC
CDR3 protein: CASSTSGANNEQFF

V gene: TRBV2
CDR3 length: 14
clone size: -
D gene: -
J gene: TRBJ1-5
CDR3 DNA: TGTGCCAGCAGTGCTGTAGGGGATTATCAGCCCCAGCATTTT
CDR3 protein: CASSAVGDYQPQHF

V gene: TRBV6-6
CDR3 length: 15
clone size: -
D gene: TRBD1
J gene: TRBJ1-6
CDR3 DNA: TGTGCCAGCAGTGGGTGGGACAGAAAAAATTCACCCCTCCACTTT
CDR3 protein: CASSGWDRKNSPLHF

V gene: TRBV6-5
CDR3 length: 15
clone size: -
D gene: TRBD2
J gene: TRBJ2-1
CDR3 DNA: TGTGCCAGCAGCGGATGGGGGTCGGGGGGCAATGAGCAGTTCTTC
CDR3 protein: CASSGWGSGGNEQFF